This T cell receptor (beta chain) appears in the sequencing data of a study of a mutant IDH1 vaccine in newly diagnosed glioma. In the study overall: Eight vaccine doses were administered to patients at weeks 1, 3, 5, 7, 11, 15, 19 and 23. Either 4-6 weeks after radiotherapy alone or alongside temozolomide, vaccination was begun.

This CDR3 spans 15 amino acids. Germline CDR1 reads SGHDN; CDR2 reads FVKESK. The V and J ends lost 1 base and 2 bases respectively, with 9 bases between them. Findings of the study overall: Apparently unrelated to pseudoprogression were changes in the top peripheral T cell clonotypes. Of all patients, around 93% showed vaccine-induced immune responses.

Described time point: week 11, during vaccination. All doses held 300 ug of mutant IDH1 20-mer peptide, with topical imiquimod. Here immunoSEQ multiplex PCR was the method, and the copy in TCRdb shows in-frame clones only, minus some. Of some 64,000 clones listed, around 80% were seen once; the top ten hold roughly 5.7%. To note about this clone: What it binds is not known.

The V call is TRBV14, the J call TRBJ2-1; the D gene is possibly TRBD1 (5 bases). This TCR came from a man aged 50 or older with glioma. Sample: PBMCs, taken from a glioma patient whose treatment included an IDH1 peptide vaccine. CDR3 region: CASSQARTPYNEQFF. CDR3 sequence (DNA): TGTGCCAGCAGCCAAGCGCGGACACCCTACAATGAGCAGTTCTTC.